This TCR beta chain was obtained from a study of cytomegalovirus exposure and HLA in healthy donors. Study results and limitations: Productive rates of about 90% or about 30% were seen for most TCR beta V segments in an earlier analysis. Later genetic work tied a missense DCLRE1C variant to beta-chain V and J trimming. Diagnosis of cytomegalovirus status made by the classifier reportedly showed high specificity and sensitivity.

Unmatched junction bases numbered 6, after V lost 1 base and J lost 6 bases. In germline, CDR1 is SGHRS, CDR2 YFSETQ. CDR3 length equals 17 residues. Notes on this clone: The antigen is unknown.

A multiplex PCR was run with 60 Vbeta primers and 13 Jbeta primers. Sequenced by immunoSEQ multiplex PCR; TCRdb stores in-frame clones only, minus some. The sample shows about 150,000 clones, more than 70% of them seen only once. This rearrangement joins TRBV5-1 to TRBJ2-1, with TRBD2 matching 14 bases. The sequence came from a middle-aged man in good health and CMV-seropositive. The sequenced sample was PBMCs. The CDR3 DNA reads as TGCGCCAGCAGCTTGCAGACTAGCGGGAGGGCCGCCAATGAGCAGTTCTTC. It codes for CASSLQTSGRAANEQFF.